Described below is a single T cell receptor (beta chain) sequence and its context. This record comes from a study of blood T cell repertoires in COVID-19. Study-level information: The United States, Italy and Spain supplied acute and convalescent COVID-19 samples. Sources were T cells, B-cell-depleted T cells, or PBMCs; the material itself was cDNA or gDNA.

Original methodology: Cell counts per sample came from amplifying reference gene primers. Data came from immunoSEQ multiplex PCR; TCRdb stores just in-frame clones and leaves some out. The V and J calls and clone size come from that table; D and trimming were worked out from the DNA. The table shows 35,000 to 40,000 clones, with roughly 90% occurring only once. The sequenced sample was peripheral blood. The TCR sequence derives from a man in his 70s with acute or convalescent COVID-19.

CDR3 sequence reads: CASSPGDRAVGTEAFF. CDR3 nucleotide sequence: TGTGCCAGTAGTCCAGGGGACAGGGCTGTGGGCACTGAAGCTTTCTTT. The rearrangement links TRBV19 to TRBJ1-1; 9 nucleotides agree with TRBD1. This CDR3 is 16 amino acids long. The J segment lost 4 bases and the V segment lost 5 bases, leaving 11 bases of the junction unmatched. Germline V gene lookup returns CDR1 LNHDA and CDR2 SQIVND (reference sequence).